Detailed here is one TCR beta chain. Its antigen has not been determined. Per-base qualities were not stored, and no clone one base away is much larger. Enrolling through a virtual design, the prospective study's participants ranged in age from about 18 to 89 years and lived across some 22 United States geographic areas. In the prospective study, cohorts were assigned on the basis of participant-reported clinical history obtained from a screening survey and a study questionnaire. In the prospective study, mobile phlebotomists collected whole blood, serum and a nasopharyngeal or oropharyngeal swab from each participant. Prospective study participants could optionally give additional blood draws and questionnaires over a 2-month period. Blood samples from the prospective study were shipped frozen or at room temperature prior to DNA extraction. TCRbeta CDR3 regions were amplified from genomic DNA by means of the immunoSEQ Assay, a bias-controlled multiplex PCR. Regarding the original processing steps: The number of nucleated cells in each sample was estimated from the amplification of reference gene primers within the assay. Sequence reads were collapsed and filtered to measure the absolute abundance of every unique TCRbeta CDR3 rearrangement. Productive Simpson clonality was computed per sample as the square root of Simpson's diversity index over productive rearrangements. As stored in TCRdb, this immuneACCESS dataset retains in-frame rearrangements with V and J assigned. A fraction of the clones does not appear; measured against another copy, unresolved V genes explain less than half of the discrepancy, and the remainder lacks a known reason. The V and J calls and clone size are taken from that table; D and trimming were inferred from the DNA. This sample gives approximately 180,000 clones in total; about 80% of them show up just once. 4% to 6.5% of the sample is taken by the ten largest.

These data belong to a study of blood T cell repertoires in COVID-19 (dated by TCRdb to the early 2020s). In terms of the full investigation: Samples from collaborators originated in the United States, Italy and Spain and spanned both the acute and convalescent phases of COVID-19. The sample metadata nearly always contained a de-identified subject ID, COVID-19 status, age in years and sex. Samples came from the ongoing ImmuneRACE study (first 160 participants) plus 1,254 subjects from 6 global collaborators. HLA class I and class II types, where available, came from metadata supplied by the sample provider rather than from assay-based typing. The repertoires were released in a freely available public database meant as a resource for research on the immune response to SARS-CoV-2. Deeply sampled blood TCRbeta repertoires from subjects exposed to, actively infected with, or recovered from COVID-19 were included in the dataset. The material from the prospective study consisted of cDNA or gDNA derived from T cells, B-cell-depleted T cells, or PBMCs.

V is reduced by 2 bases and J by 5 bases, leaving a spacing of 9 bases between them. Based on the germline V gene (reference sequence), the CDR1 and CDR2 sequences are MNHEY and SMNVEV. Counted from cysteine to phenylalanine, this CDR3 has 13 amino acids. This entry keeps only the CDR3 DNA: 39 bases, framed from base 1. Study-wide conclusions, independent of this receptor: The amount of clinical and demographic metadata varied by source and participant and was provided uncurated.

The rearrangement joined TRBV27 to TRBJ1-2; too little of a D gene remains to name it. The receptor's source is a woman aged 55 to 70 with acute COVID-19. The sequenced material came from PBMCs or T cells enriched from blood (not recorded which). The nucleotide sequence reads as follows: TGTGCCAGCAGTTTAATTGGGCGATATGGCTACACCTTC. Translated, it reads CASSLIGRYGYTF.